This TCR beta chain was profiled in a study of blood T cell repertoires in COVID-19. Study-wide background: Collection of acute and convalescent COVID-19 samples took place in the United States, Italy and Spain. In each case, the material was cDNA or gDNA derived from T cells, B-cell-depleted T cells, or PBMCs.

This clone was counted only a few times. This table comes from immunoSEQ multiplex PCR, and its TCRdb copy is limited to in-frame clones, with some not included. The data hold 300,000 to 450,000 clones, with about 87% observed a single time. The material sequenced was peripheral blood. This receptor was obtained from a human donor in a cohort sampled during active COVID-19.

CDR3 bases: TGTGCCAGCAGTGCCGCAGGGCCGGCGAACACCGGGGAGCTGTTTTTT. Translating gives CASSAAGPANTGELFF. V is TRBV6-4 and J is TRBJ2-2, with a possible D match to TRBD1 (5 bases). In germline, CDR1 is MRHNA, CDR2 SNTAGT. The CDR3 totals 16 residues. Trimming pared 4 bases from V and 0 bases from J, leaving 12 bases between.